The following is a TCR beta chain sequence with its context. Data came from immunoSEQ multiplex PCR; TCRdb stores just in-frame clones and leaves some out. The sample holds 25,000 or so clones, 75% to 90% seen once. This entry belongs to a study of T cells in localized non-small cell lung cancer. This CDR3 has 17 residues. Per germline, CDR1 SEHNR and CDR2 FQNEAQ (reference sequence). The V and J ends lost 4 bases and 6 bases respectively, with 21 bases between them. Sample: peripheral blood, taken before any cancer treatment. This chain links TRBV7-9 with TRBJ2-2; the D call may be TRBD1 or TRBD2 (6 bases each). This receptor was obtained from a female donor older than 55 with stage I lung adenocarcinoma. The CDR3 coding sequence is TGTGCCAGCAGCTGGACCGGGACAACGACTAGATCCGGGGAGCTGTTTTTT. This encodes CASSWTGTTTRSGELFF.